Sequencing of this T cell receptor beta chain was carried out in a study of CD8+CD57+ T cells in acquired aplastic anemia. Looking at the study overall: Sorted CD4+ and CD8+ cells yielded roughly 3.4 ug of DNA on average.

Only patients with CD8+CD57+ cell expansion on flow cytometry were chosen for sequencing. The sample holds many counts of this clonotype. Template material for TCR beta VDJ and CDR3 profiling consisted of genomic DNA. TCRdb fed the reads into MiXCR, producing one record per CDR3 protein. Here the sample spans hundreds of thousands of distinct CDR3 sequences, around a third being singletons. The junction had 3 bases not matched to a gene; V was cut back by 3 bases and J by 5 bases. CDR3 size: 14 residues. Germline values: CDR1 SGHVS, CDR2 FQNEAQ. This TCR was recovered from a human donor with aplastic anemia. The chain links TRBV7-8 to TRBJ2-7, with 11 bases aligning to TRBD1. The specimen was sorted CD4+, CD8+, or CD8+CD57+ T cells (not recorded which) from PBMCs. For the CDR3, the DNA is TGTGCCAGCAGCTTCGGGACAGGGGGGAACGAGCAGTACTTC. Protein: CASSFGTGGNEQYF.